In this sample, the clone carrying this TCR beta chain turned up a few times. Its cognate antigen is unknown. This record belongs to a study of cytomegalovirus exposure and HLA in healthy donors. The study's findings and limits: The study found most TCR sequences rare, yet found some public TCRs in many donors. The classifier reportedly diagnosed cytomegalovirus status with high sensitivity and specificity. Immune exposure data for these donors was limited to CMV serostatus.

Germline V CDR1 and CDR2: SGHRS, YFSETQ. V lost 4 bases and J lost 0, with 11 bases in between. CDR3 length equals 14 residues. It was with 60 Vbeta and 13 Jbeta primers that the PCR ran. The authors' processing: It was a later analysis that counted roughly 80 million unique TCR beta chains, of which some 9.9 million were shared. The protocol was immunoSEQ multiplex PCR, while the TCRdb copy is restricted to in-frame clones and leaves out a portion. V and J calls and clone size are given by that table; D and trimming were obtained from the DNA. The repertoire holds approximately 110,000 clones, around two thirds seen once, with less than 4.5% in the top ten.

Sequences were obtained from PBMCs. The chain is built from TRBV5-1 and TRBJ2-7, with D possibly being TRBD1 (6 bases). This clonotype originated in a man younger than 45 in good health and CMV-seropositive. The CDR3 loop is CASSKDRNSYEQYF. CDR3 nucleotide sequence: TGCGCCAGCAGCAAGGACAGAAACTCCTACGAGCAGTACTTC.